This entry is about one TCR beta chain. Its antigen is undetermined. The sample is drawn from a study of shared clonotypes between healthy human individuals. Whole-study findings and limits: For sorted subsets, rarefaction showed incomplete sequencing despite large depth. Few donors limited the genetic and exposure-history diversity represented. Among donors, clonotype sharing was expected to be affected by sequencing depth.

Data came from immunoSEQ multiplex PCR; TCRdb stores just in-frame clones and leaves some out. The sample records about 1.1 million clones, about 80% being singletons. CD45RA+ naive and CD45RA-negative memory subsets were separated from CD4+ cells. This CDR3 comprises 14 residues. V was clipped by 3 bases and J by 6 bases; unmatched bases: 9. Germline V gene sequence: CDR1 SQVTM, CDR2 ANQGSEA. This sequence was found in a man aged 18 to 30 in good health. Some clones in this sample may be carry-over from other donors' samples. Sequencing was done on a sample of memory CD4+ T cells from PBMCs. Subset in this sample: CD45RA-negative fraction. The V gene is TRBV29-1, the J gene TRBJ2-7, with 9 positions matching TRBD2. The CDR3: CSVELAGITTEQYF. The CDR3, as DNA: TGCAGCGTTGAGCTAGCGGGGATAACCACCGAGCAGTACTTC.